This is a list of T cell receptor beta chains from one sample in a study of Ad26.COV2.S vaccination and SARS-CoV-2 variants. Assay used: immunoSEQ multiplex PCR; TCRdb lists only in-frame clones, some missing. There are some 390,000 clones in the sample; about nine tenths occur only once, and roughly 3.5% lies in the top ten. The specimen was peripheral blood, collected in a trial of Ad26.COV2.S vaccine versus placebo. All receptors derive from a person aged 18-65 years who received the Ad26.COV2.S COVID-19 vaccine or a placebo. Each CDR3 is given with its conserved first and last residue. The order of the fields is clone size, V gene, D gene, J gene, CDR3 DNA, CDR3 protein. D genes are given only for firm matches. Clone size is stated in some rows and not others, as once, few, many or a class when expanded.

once,TRBV7-9,TRBD2,TRBJ2-5,TGTGCCAGCTCCACGAGAATGGGTCTAGCGGGGCAAGAGACCCAGTACTTC,CASSTRMGLAGQETQYF
-,TRBV14,-,TRBJ2-7,TGTGCCAGCAGCCAAGATTGGGGCTACGAGCAGTACTTC,CASSQDWGYEQYF
-,TRBV29-1,-,TRBJ2-2,TGCAGCGTTGAGGGTAGGAACGGGGAGCTGTTTTTT,CSVEGRNGELFF
-,TRBV27,-,TRBJ1-2,TGTGCCAGCAGTCCGGAATTGGGTACAGGGCGTGGCTACACCTTC,CASSPELGTGRGYTF
-,TRBV5-1,-,TRBJ1-1,TGCGCCAGCAGCTTAGGACTTAACACTGAAGCTTTCTTT,CASSLGLNTEAFF
once,TRBV9,-,TRBJ1-1,TGTGCCAGCAGCGTAGGGGCAGCAACTGAAGCTTTCTTT,CASSVGAATEAFF
-,TRBV6-5,TRBD2,TRBJ2-2,TGTGCCAGCAAACGGGCGGGGGGCAACACCGGGGAGCTGTTTTTT,CASKRAGGNTGELFF
-,TRBV21-1,-,TRBJ1-5,TGTGCCAGCAGCCTCCGAAACCCCCGGGACAGGGCGTATAGCAATCAGCCCCAGCATTTT,CASSLRNPRDRAYSNQPQHF
-,TRBV18,TRBD1,TRBJ2-7,TGTGCCAGCTCACCACTGGGACAGGGGCCATACGAGCAGTACTTC,CASSPLGQGPYEQYF
-,TRBV10-3,TRBD1,TRBJ1-6,TGTGCCATCAAGGGGACAGGCGATTCACCCCTCCACTTT,CAIKGTGDSPLHF
-,TRBV5-1,-,TRBJ1-1,TGCGCCAGCAGTAGAGGGCAGAACGGTGAAGCTTTCTTT,CASSRGQNGEAFF
-,TRBV11-2,-,TRBJ1-2,TGTGCCAGCAGCCGAAATCAGGGCGGCGGTGGCTATGGCTACACCTTC,CASSRNQGGGGYGYTF
-,TRBV3-1/TRBV3-2,TRBD1,TRBJ1-2,TGTGCCATCGGTGACAGGGCCAGCGGCTACACCTTC,CAIGDRASGYTF
-,TRBV2,-,TRBJ2-7,TGTGCCAGCAGTGAAGTGTACACCTACGAGCAGTACTTC,CASSEVYTYEQYF
few,TRBV11-3,TRBD1,TRBJ2-2,TGTGCCAGCAGCCCGACTGACAGGGCATCCGGGGAGCTGTTTTTT,CASSPTDRASGELFF
-,TRBV5-1,-,TRBJ2-1,TGCGCCAGCAGCTTGGACAGTCAGCAGTTCTTC,CASSLDSQQFF
-,TRBV4-3,TRBD2,TRBJ2-1,TGCGCCAGCAGCCAAGATCCCGGGGGGGTACACGGTGAGCAGTTCTTC,CASSQDPGGVHGEQFF
-,TRBV7-8,-,TRBJ2-5,TGTGCCAGCAGCTTAGCGCGGGGAAAGACCCAGTACTTC,CASSLARGKTQYF